This T cell receptor beta chain was retrieved from a study of beta chain features in type 1 diabetes. It was via CD45RO/CCR7/CD25/CD127/CD95/CD27 that CD4+ naive, central memory, regulatory and stem cell-like memory cells were sorted. The study, taken as a whole, reports: A closer apparent resemblance between naive, central memory and Treg TCRB repertoires was seen in patients than in healthy donors. In every one of the four CD4+ subsets, TCRB CDR3s were moderately but significantly shorter in Type 1 diabetes patients. Equally in patients and controls, PCR might preferentially amplify shorter templates. No resolution was reached here on whether HLA type influences TCRB rearrangement.

As regards this clone: Its specificity is not known.

The entirety of the isolated RNA underwent reverse transcription, so expressed TCRB transcripts were sequenced. TCRdb's copy holds only in-frame clones and misses some; the assay was immunoSEQ multiplex PCR. The data contain more than 550,000 clones, over 11% of them singletons. The TCR was taken from a man aged 18 to 30 with type 1 diabetes. The specimen was naive CD4+ T cells from blood.

The CDR3 nucleotides are TGTGCCAGCAGTTTCCATGACAGGGGGTACGAGCAGTACTTC. Amino acid sequence: CASSFHDRGYEQYF. The chain joins TRBV27 to TRBJ2-7, with 9 bases aligning to TRBD1. The germline V gene has CDR1 MNHEY and CDR2 SMNVEV (reference sequence). The CDR3 spans 14 residues. Trimming removed 3 bases from V and 4 bases from J; junction bases left unmatched: 4.